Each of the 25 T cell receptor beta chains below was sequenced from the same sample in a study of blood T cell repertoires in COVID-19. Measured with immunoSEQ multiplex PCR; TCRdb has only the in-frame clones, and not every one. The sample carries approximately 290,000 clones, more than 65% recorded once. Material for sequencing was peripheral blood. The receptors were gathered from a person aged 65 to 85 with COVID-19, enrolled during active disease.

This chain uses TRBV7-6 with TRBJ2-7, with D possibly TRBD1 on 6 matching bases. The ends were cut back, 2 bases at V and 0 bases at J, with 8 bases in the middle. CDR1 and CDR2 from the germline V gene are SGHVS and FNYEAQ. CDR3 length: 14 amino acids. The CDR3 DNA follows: TGTGCCAGCAGCTTAACAGGGAGCTCCTACGAGCAGTACTTC. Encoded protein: CASSLTGSSYEQYF.

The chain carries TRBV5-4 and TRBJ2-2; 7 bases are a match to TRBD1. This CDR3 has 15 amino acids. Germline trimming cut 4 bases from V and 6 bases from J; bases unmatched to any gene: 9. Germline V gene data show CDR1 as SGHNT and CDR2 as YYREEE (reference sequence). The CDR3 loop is CASSRYTGVPGELFF. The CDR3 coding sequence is TGTGCCAGCAGCCGATACACAGGGGTACCCGGGGAGCTGTTTTTT.

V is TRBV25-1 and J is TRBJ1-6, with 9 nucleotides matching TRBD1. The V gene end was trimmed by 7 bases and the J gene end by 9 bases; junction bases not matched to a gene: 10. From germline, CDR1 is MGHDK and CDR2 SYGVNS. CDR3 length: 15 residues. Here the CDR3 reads CASTPPGTGSSPLHF. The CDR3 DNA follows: TGTGCCAGCACGCCCCCGGGGACAGGGTCTTCACCCCTCCACTTT.

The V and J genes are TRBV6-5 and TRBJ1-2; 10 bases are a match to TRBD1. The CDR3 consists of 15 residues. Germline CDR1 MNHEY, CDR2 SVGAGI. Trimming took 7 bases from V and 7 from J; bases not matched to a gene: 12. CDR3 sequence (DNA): TGTGCCAGCAAAAAGCAAGCGACAGGGGGCTCTGGCTACACCTTC. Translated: CASKKQATGGSGYTF.

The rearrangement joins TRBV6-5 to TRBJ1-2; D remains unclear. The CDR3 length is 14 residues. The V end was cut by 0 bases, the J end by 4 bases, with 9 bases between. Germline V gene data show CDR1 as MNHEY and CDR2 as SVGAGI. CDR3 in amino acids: CASSYSRFGYGYTF. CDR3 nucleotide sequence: TGTGCCAGCAGTTACTCGAGGTTTGGCTATGGCTACACCTTC.

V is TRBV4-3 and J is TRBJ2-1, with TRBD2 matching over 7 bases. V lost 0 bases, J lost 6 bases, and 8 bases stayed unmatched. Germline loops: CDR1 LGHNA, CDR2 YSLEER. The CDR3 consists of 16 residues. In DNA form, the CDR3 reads TGCGCCAGCAGCCAAGATGCCCCGGGGGGAGGCAATGAGCAGTTCTTC. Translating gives CASSQDAPGGGNEQFF.

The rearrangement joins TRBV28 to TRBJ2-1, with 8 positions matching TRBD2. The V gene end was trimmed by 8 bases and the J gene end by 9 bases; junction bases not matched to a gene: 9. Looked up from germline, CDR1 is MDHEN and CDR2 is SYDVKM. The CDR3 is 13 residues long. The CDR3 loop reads CASSGTRSREQFF. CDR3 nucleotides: TGTGCCAGCTCCGGGACTAGGTCTCGTGAGCAGTTCTTC.

This CDR3 reads CASSWTSGSYEQYF. CDR3 nucleotides: TGTGCCAGCAGCTGGACTAGCGGCTCCTACGAGCAGTACTTC. The chain couples TRBV5-5 to TRBJ2-7; 10 nucleotides line up with TRBD2. The CDR3 spans 14 residues. The germline CDR1 and CDR2 sequences are SGHKS and YYEKEE (reference sequence). Unmatched junction bases numbered 0, after V lost 3 bases and J lost 0 bases.

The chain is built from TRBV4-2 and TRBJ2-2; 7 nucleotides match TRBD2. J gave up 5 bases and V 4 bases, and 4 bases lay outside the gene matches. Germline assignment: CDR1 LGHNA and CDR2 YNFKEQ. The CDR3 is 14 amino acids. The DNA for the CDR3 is TGTGCCAGCAGCCGGGGGAGGGGAACCGGGGAGCTGTTTTTT. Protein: CASSRGRGTGELFF.

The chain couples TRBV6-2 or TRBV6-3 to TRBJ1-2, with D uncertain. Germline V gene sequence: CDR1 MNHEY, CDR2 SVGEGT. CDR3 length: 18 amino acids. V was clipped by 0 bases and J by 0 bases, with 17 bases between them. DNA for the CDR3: TGTGCCAGCAGTTACTCGCGACGATCAGGTTCGGCTAACTATGGCTACACCTTC. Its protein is CASSYSRRSGSANYGYTF.

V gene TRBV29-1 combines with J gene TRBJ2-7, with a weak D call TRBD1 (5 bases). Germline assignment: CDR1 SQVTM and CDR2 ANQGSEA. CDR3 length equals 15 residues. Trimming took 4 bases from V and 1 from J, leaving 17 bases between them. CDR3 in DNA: TGCAGCGTTGCACCACAGACAGAAGTATCCTACGAGCAGTACTTC. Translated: CSVAPQTEVSYEQYF.

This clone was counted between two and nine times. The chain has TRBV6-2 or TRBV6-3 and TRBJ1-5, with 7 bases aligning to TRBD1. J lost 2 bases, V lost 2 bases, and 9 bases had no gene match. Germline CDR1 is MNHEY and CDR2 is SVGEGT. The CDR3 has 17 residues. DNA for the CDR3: TGTGCCAGCAGTTACCGTCGACAGGGTTTGCGCAATCAGCCCCAGCATTTT. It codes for CASSYRRQGLRNQPQHF.

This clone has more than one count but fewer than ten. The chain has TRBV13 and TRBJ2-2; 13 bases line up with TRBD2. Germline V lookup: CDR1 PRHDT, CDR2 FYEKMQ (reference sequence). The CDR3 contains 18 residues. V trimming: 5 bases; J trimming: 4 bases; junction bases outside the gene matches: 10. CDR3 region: CASSPEGLAGSGTGELFF. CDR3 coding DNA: TGTGCCAGCAGCCCGGAGGGACTAGCGGGATCAGGCACCGGGGAGCTGTTTTTT.

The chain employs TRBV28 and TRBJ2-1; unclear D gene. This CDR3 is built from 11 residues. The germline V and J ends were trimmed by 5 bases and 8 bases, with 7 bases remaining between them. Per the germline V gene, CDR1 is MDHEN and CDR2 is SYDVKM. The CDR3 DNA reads TGTGCCAGCAGTCCTAACTATGAGCAGTTCTTC. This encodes CASSPNYEQFF.

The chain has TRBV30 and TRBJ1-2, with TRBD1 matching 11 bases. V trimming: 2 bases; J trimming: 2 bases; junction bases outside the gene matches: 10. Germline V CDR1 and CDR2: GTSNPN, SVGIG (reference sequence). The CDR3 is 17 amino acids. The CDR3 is CAWSPPGQGVTNYGYTF. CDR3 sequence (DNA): TGTGCCTGGAGTCCTCCGGGACAGGGGGTTACGAACTATGGCTACACCTTC.

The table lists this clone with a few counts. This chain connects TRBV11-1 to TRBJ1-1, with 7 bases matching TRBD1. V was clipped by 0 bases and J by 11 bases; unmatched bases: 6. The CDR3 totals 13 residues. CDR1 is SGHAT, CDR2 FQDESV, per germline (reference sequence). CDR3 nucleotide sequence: TGTGCCAGCAGCTTAGCCCTGACAGGGAACGCTTTCTTT. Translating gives CASSLALTGNAFF.

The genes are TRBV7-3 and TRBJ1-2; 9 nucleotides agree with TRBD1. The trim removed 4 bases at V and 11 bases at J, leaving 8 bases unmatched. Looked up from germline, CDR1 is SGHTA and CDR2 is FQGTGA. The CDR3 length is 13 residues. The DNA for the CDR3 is TGTGCCAGCAGCTATACAAACGGACAGGGGTACACCTTC. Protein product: CASSYTNGQGYTF.

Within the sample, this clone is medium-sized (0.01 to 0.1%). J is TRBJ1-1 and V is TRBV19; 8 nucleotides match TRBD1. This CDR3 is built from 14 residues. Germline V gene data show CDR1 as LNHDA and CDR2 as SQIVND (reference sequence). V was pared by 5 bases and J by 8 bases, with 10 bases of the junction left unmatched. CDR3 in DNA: TGTGCCAGTAGTTTCACAGGGGGTTATACAGAAGCTTTCTTT. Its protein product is CASSFTGGYTEAFF.

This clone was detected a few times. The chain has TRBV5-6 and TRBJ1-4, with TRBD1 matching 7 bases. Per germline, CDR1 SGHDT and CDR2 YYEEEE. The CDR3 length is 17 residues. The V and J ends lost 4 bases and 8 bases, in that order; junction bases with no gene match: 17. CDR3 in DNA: TGTGCCAGCAGCCTATTTACTCGAGGGGACAGCCGGGAAAAACTGTTTTTT. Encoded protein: CASSLFTRGDSREKLFF.

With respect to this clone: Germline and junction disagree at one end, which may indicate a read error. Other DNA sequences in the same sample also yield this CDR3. The CDR3 sequence: CASSFTGGGNQPQHF. The CDR3 coding sequence is TGTGCCAGTAGCTTCACAGGGGGTGGCAATCAGCCCCAGCATTTT. V is TRBV7-2 and J is TRBJ1-5, with TRBD1 identical over 8 bases. Germline V lookup: CDR1 SGHTA, CDR2 FQGNSA. CDR3 length: 15 residues.

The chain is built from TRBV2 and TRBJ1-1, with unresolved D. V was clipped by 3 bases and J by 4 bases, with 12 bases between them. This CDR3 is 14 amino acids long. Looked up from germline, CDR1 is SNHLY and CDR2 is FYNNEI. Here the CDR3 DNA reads TGTGCCAGCAGTGATACTAAACTCGGCACTGAAGCTTTCTTT. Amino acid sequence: CASSDTKLGTEAFF.

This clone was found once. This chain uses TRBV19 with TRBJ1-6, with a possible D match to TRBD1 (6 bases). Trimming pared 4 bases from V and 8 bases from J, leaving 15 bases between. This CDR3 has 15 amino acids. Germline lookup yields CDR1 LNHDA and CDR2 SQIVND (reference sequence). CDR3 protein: CASSNQGSGDSPLHF. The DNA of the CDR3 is TGTGCCAGTAGTAATCAGGGGTCTGGTGATTCACCCCTCCACTTT.

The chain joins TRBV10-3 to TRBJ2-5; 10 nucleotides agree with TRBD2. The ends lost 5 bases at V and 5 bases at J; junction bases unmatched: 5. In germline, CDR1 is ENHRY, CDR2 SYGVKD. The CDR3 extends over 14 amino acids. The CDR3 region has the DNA TGTGCCATCAGTTCAGCGGGAGGGCCGGAGACCCAGTACTTC. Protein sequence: CAISSAGGPETQYF.

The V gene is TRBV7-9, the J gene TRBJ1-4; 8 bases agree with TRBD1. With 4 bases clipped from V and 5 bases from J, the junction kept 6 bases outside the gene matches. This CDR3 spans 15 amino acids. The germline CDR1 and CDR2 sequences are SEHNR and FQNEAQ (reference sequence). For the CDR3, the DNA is TGTGCCAGCAGCTCAGGGACAGGACGGAATGAAAAACTGTTTTTT. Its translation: CASSSGTGRNEKLFF.

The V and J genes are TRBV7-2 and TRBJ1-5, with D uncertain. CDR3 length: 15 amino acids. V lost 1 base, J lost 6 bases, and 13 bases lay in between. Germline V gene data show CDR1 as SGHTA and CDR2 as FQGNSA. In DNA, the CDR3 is TGTGCCAGCAGCTTAGAGTTGGCCCTTGGTCAGCCCCAGCATTTT. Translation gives CASSLELALGQPQHF.